This T cell receptor (beta chain) originates from a study of T-cell reconstitution after alpha-beta-depleted transplantation in children. Study-level results: Reported findings indicate that, about two months after transplant, alpha-beta T cells came from several hundred expanded clones, which were derived from non-depleted graft cells. Newly generated T cells supplied most T-cell counts and diversity one year post-transplant.

This CDR3 is 14 amino acids long. Germline V gene lookup returns CDR1 SGHAT and CDR2 FQNNGV. V lost 0 bases, J lost 4 bases, and 1 base stayed unmatched. Unique molecular identifiers tagged the TCRbeta library. TCRdb used MiXCR to reprocess the PCR reads, holding one entry per CDR3 protein. The sample consists of about 210,000 distinct CDR3 sequences, more than 15% of them appearing once. This clonotype was seen a few times. Its specificity is not known. This sequence originates from a male patient aged 2-10 years who had a stem cell transplant for acute lymphoblastic leukemia, so the T cells may come from the graft donor. The sample in question was PBMCs, mostly from graft donor cells, obtained 360 days after TCRalphabeta/CD19-depleted stem cell transplant. The chain is built from TRBV11-2 and TRBJ2-3; 7 nucleotides agree with TRBD1. The CDR3 DNA reads as TGTGCCAGCAGCTTAGATAGGGGGCCAGATACGCAGTATTTT. Translation gives CASSLDRGPDTQYF.